The 9 T cell receptor beta chains below come from one sample, sequenced in a study of T cells after yellow fever vaccination. TCRdb fed the 5' RACE reads into MiXCR, producing one record per CDR3 protein. The table shows some 400,000 distinct CDR3 sequences, with more than 5.5% occurring only once. Source: PBMCs, taken 5 days after the yellow fever booster vaccination. These receptors came from a young man who received the YFV17D yellow fever vaccine.

The J gene is TRBJ2-5, the V gene TRBV12-3 or TRBV12-4; D is undetermined. The CDR3 runs to 12 residues. V was clipped by 3 bases and J by 2 bases, with 4 bases between them. The CDR3 DNA sequence: TGTGCCAGCAGTTTCGAACAAGAGACCCAGTACTTC. Protein: CASSFEQETQYF.

This clonotype was seen ten or more times. V is TRBV12-3 or TRBV12-4 and J is TRBJ2-3; a possible D gene is TRBD2 (5 bases). Trimming pared 3 bases from V and 6 bases from J, leaving 13 bases between. This CDR3 region has 14 residues. DNA of the CDR3: TGTGCCAGCAGTTTGGCGGACTCCAGGGATACGCAGTATTTT. Translated, it gives CASSLADSRDTQYF.

The chain couples TRBV18 to TRBJ2-1; 12 nucleotides match TRBD2. The CDR3 length is 19 residues. The V segment lost 3 bases and the J segment 7 bases; nucleotides outside the gene matches: 16. CDR1 and CDR2 (germline): KGHSH, LQKENI. The chain's CDR3 is CASSPWEPGLAGSGNEQFF. The CDR3 nucleotides are TGTGCCAGCTCACCGTGGGAACCGGGACTAGCGGGTTCGGGGAATGAGCAGTTCTTC.

This clonotype was counted a few times. CDR3 coding DNA: TGTGCCAGTAGTGTCGCAATACAGGGACTAGCGCCTAGCTACGAGCAGTACTTC. This sequence encodes CASSVAIQGLAPSYEQYF. This sequence joins TRBV19 and TRBJ2-7; 10 bases are a match to TRBD2. CDR3 length: 18 residues. V dropped 5 bases and J dropped 3; count of bases not matched to a gene: 16. CDR1 LNHDA and CDR2 SQIVND come from the germline V gene (reference sequence).

This clonotype was found a few times. This rearrangement joins TRBV7-9 to TRBJ2-5; perhaps TRBD1 as D (7 bases). The V and J ends lost 0 bases and 4 bases respectively, with 9 bases between them. Germline values: CDR1 SEHNR, CDR2 FQNEAQ (reference sequence). The CDR3 runs 14 residues. This chain's CDR3 is CASSLARDRETQYF. The CDR3 nucleotides are TGTGCCAGCAGCTTAGCGCGGGACAGAGAGACCCAGTACTTC. Combining the CDR3 with reference TRBV7-9 and TRBJ2-5 gives the whole variable domain DTGVSQNPRHKITKRGQNVTFRCDPISEHNRLYWYRQTLGQGPEFLTYFQNEAQLEKSRLLSDRFSAERPKGSFSTLEIQRTEQGDSAMYLCASSLARDRETQYFGPGTRLLVL.

This clonotype showed up many times. The V call is TRBV27, the J call TRBJ2-7; 11 nucleotides match TRBD2. This CDR3 has 15 residues. V lost 3 bases and J lost 2; bases outside the gene matches: 3. Per the germline V gene, CDR1 is MNHEY and CDR2 is SMNVEV (reference sequence). CDR3 residues: CASSFLLAGAYEQYF. CDR3 nucleotide sequence: TGTGCCAGCAGTTTCCTACTAGCGGGAGCCTACGAGCAGTACTTC.

This clonotype was found many times. CDR3 nucleotide sequence: TGCGCCAGCAGCTTGGGGGGGACCGATTCCGGCTACACCTTC. Its translation: CASSLGGTDSGYTF. This chain uses TRBV5-1 with TRBJ1-2, with D maybe TRBD1 (5 bases). With 0 bases removed from V and 8 bases from J, the gap between germline ends came to 14 bases. Germline V gene data show CDR1 as SGHRS and CDR2 as YFSETQ. The CDR3 is made up of 14 amino acids.

The V and J genes are TRBV7-2 and TRBJ2-1, with D possibly being TRBD2 (6 bases). Germline-derived CDR1 and CDR2 are SGHTA and FQGNSA. Trimming stripped 6 bases from V and 7 bases from J, with 25 bases between. The CDR3 covers 17 residues. Written as DNA, the CDR3 is TGTGCCAGCAGGCGGGACGTGGGGGGAGGATTTGTTAATGAGCAGTTCTTC. It codes for CASRRDVGGGFVNEQFF.

This clonotype was counted between two and nine times. The chain carries TRBV6-1 and TRBJ2-7, with a weak D call TRBD2 (7 bases). This CDR3 is 16 amino acids long. Germline CDR1 and CDR2: MNHNS and SASEGT. The V end lost 6 bases, the J end lost 2 bases, and 20 bases lay between the germline ends. Here the CDR3 reads CASSPTAGADPYEQYF. The CDR3 DNA reads TGTGCCAGCAGCCCCACGGCGGGGGCGGATCCCTACGAGCAGTACTTC.